One sample yielded the 22 T cell receptor beta chains listed below, sequenced in a study of blood T cell repertoires in COVID-19. Measured with immunoSEQ multiplex PCR; TCRdb has only the in-frame clones, and not every one. The sample includes fewer than 15,000 clones, approximately 86% seen only once; the top ten take just over 50%. The sequencing sample was made of peripheral blood. The receptors here all came from an elderly man with acute or convalescent COVID-19.

This chain links TRBV6-5 with TRBJ1-2, with 7 bases lining up with TRBD1. CDR3 length: 15 amino acids. Germline assignment: CDR1 MNHEY and CDR2 SVGAGI. V lost 8 bases and J lost 7; bases outside the gene matches: 16. In DNA form, the CDR3 reads TGTGCCAGCGTAGTGGAGGGGGCGGGTGAAAGTGGCTACACCTTC. Protein product: CASVVEGAGESGYTF.

V gene TRBV9 combines with J gene TRBJ2-3; 7 nucleotides agree with TRBD1. With V trimmed by 3 bases and J by 3 bases, 10 bases remained unmatched. This CDR3 is built from 16 residues. Germline V gives CDR1 SGDLS, CDR2 YYNGEE. CDR3 in amino acids: CASSASGGVGTDTQYF. CDR3 DNA sequence: TGTGCCAGCAGCGCGTCAGGGGGAGTAGGTACAGATACGCAGTATTTT.

This rearrangement joins TRBV5-1 to TRBJ1-5; D unclear. CDR1 is SGHRS, CDR2 YFSETQ, per germline. V was clipped by 0 bases and J by 5 bases, with 6 bases between them. CDR3 length equals 13 residues. For the CDR3, the DNA is TGCGCCAGCAGCTTGGGCGCGGATCAGCCCCAGCATTTT. It yields the protein CASSLGADQPQHF.

This sequence joins TRBV10-2 and TRBJ2-7; D call uncertain. There are 12 residues in the CDR3. Germline-derived CDR1 and CDR2 are WSHSY and SAAADI. V was shortened by 3 bases and J by 2 bases, with 5 bases between the two germline ends. The CDR3 DNA follows: TGCGCCAGCAGTGACCAGGCCTACGAGCAGTACTTC. Amino acid sequence: CASSDQAYEQYF.

This clone was counted a single time. The chain employs TRBV6-1 and TRBJ1-3; 8 nucleotides line up with TRBD1. Germline CDR1 is MNHNS and CDR2 is SASEGT. V shed 2 bases, J shed 10 bases, and the junction held 7 bases outside the gene matches. There are 14 residues in the CDR3. CDR3 nucleotides: TGTGCCAGCAGTGAATACGCAGGGGGCCAAACCATATATTTT. Translated, it gives CASSEYAGGQTIYF.

The chain recombines TRBV3-1 (or the pseudogene TRBV3-2) with TRBJ2-1, with D perhaps TRBD1 (5 bases). The CDR3 runs to 14 residues. Looked up from germline, CDR1 is LGHDT and CDR2 is YNNKEL (reference sequence). The V end was cut by 1 base, the J end by 4 bases, with 8 bases between. DNA for the CDR3: TGTGCCAGCAGCCAAGGGGGCACATACAATGAGCAGTTCTTC. It specifies CASSQGGTYNEQFF.

J is TRBJ2-5 and V is TRBV2; D not certain. V was cut by 6 bases and J by 5 bases, with 10 bases left in between. The CDR3 consists of 12 residues. The V gene's germline CDR1 is SNHLY and CDR2 FYNNEI. CDR3 nucleotides: TGTGCCAGCAGCCCCTTGAGGGAGACCCAGTACTTC. It specifies CASSPLRETQYF.

The chain combines TRBV3-1 (or the pseudogene TRBV3-2) with TRBJ2-1; TRBD2 matches 13 bases. With 4 bases clipped from V and 7 bases from J, the junction kept 4 bases outside the gene matches. Germline CDR1 is LGHDT and CDR2 is YNNKEL (reference sequence). The CDR3 spans 15 residues. CDR3 nucleotides: TGTGCCAGCAGCCGCCAGACTAGCGGGGGGAATGAGCAGTTCTTC. This gives the protein CASSRQTSGGNEQFF.

This clone came up a few times. The V and J genes are TRBV2 and TRBJ1-1; weak D call: TRBD1 (5 bases). The CDR3 spans 14 residues. V lost 8 bases to trimming and J lost 1 base, with 14 bases between them. CDR1 SNHLY and CDR2 FYNNEI come from the germline V gene. The CDR3, as DNA: TGTGCCAGCCACGTAAGGGGTTGGAACACTGAAGCTTTCTTT. Translation: CASHVRGWNTEAFF.

The genes are TRBV7-9 and TRBJ1-5; D gene ambiguous. The germline V gene encodes CDR1 SEHNR and CDR2 FQNEAQ (reference sequence). Trimming shortened V by 5 bases and J by 1 base, and 12 bases separated the two germline ends. This CDR3 has 15 residues. DNA of the CDR3: TGTGCCAGCAGCCAACCCACACCGAGCAATCAGCCCCAGCATTTT. It codes for CASSQPTPSNQPQHF.

V is TRBV7-9 and J is TRBJ1-1; the D is unclear. CDR1 is SEHNR, CDR2 FQNEAQ, per germline (reference sequence). Trimming cost V 5 bases and J 1 base, with 11 bases left between them. The CDR3 length is 14 residues. DNA of the CDR3: TGTGCCAGCAGCCCGGACTGGGAGAACACTGAAGCTTTCTTT. Its translation is CASSPDWENTEAFF.

This clone was observed once. The genes are TRBV5-1 and TRBJ2-1; 8 bases are shared with TRBD2. Germline CDR1 SGHRS, CDR2 YFSETQ. The CDR3 is 18 amino acids. V gave up 5 bases and J gave up 8 bases; unmatched junction bases: 21. This CDR3 is CASRTKRERTYRRDEQFF. For the CDR3, the DNA is TGCGCCAGCAGGACCAAGCGGGAGCGAACCTACAGGCGAGATGAGCAGTTCTTC.

The gene calls are TRBV27 and TRBJ2-1; D possibly corresponds to TRBD1 (6 bases). Per germline, CDR1 MNHEY and CDR2 SMNVEV (reference sequence). V lost 6 bases, J lost 11 bases, and 17 bases lay in between. This CDR3 spans 13 amino acids. As DNA, the CDR3 is TGTGCCAGCAGCTCAAAGCAGGGGTTAAAGCAGTTCTTC. Translating it yields CASSSKQGLKQFF.

DNA for the CDR3: TGTGCCAGCAGCTTGAACTTCGGGATTTCTGGAAACACCATATATTTT. It is translated as CASSLNFGISGNTIYF. The chain carries TRBV5-4 and TRBJ1-3; D ambiguous. Trimming removed 1 base from V and 1 base from J, with 12 bases in between. The CDR3 has 16 amino acids. Germline lookup yields CDR1 SGHNT and CDR2 YYREEE (reference sequence).

The chain recombines TRBV7-3 with TRBJ2-7; 8 bases agree with TRBD1. CDR1 and CDR2 from the germline V gene are SGHTA and FQGTGA. V was pared by 4 bases and J by 6 bases, with 5 bases of the junction left unmatched. This CDR3 has 13 amino acids. This CDR3 is CASSYGQGGEQYF. CDR3 nucleotides: TGTGCCAGCAGCTACGGACAGGGCGGCGAGCAGTACTTC.

This clone has just a few counts. The chain recombines TRBV7-2 with TRBJ1-1; the D gene is possibly TRBD1 (5 bases). CDR3 length equals 14 residues. V was cut by 1 base and J by 8 bases, with 14 bases left in between. Germline V gene data show CDR1 as SGHTA and CDR2 as FQGNSA. The CDR3 nucleotides read TGTGCCAGCAGCTTAGGGGCAGGGTTCGGGGAAGCTTTCTTT. Encoded protein: CASSLGAGFGEAFF.

The V and J genes are TRBV15 and TRBJ2-2; 8 bases align to TRBD1. Germline CDR1 is LNHNV and CDR2 is YYDKDF (reference sequence). Trimming removed 3 bases from V and 7 bases from J; junction bases left unmatched: 7. The CDR3 runs 15 residues. The CDR3 loop reads CATSSYRGSGGELFF. As DNA, the CDR3 is TGTGCCACCAGCAGTTACAGGGGGTCAGGCGGGGAGCTGTTTTTT.

V and J are TRBV7-2 and TRBJ1-2; D is ambiguous. The length of the CDR3 is 13 residues. Germline V CDR1 and CDR2: SGHTA, FQGNSA. The V gene lost 3 bases and the J gene lost 4 bases, with 9 bases spanning the gap. Here the CDR3 DNA reads TGTGCCAGCAGCTTGTCTGGCAGCTATGGCTACACCTTC. Translated, it gives CASSLSGSYGYTF.

The rearrangement joins TRBV6-6 to TRBJ1-3, with TRBD1 as a possible D gene (5 bases). The germline V gene encodes CDR1 MNHNY and CDR2 SVGAGI (reference sequence). The germline V and J ends were trimmed by 5 bases and 0 bases, with 20 bases remaining between them. This CDR3 spans 18 amino acids. Here the CDR3 DNA reads TGTGCCAGCAGTCCGGGGGGAGAGGGGAGGATCTCTGGAAACACCATATATTTT. It codes for CASSPGGEGRISGNTIYF.

The chain uses TRBV5-1 and TRBJ2-1, with a tentative D call TRBD2 (6 bases). Germline assignment: CDR1 SGHRS and CDR2 YFSETQ. CDR3 size: 16 residues. V was trimmed by 3 bases and J by 2 bases, leaving 15 bases between them. CDR3 in DNA: TGCGCCAGCAGCTCGGGGACTGCCGGAACCTACAATGAGCAGTTCTTC. This gives the protein CASSSGTAGTYNEQFF.

The rearrangement uses TRBV7-3 and TRBJ1-2, with 9 bases lining up with TRBD1. Germline V gene sequence: CDR1 SGHTA, CDR2 FQGTGA. The CDR3 is made up of 12 amino acids. Trimming removed 4 bases from V and 8 bases from J; junction bases left unmatched: 2. Here the CDR3 DNA reads TGTGCCAGCAGCTCCGGGACAGGGGGCTACACCTTC. Translating it yields CASSSGTGGYTF.

The chain employs TRBV14 and TRBJ2-1; 7 bases align to TRBD2. The germline V gene has CDR1 SGHDN and CDR2 FVKESK. The J segment lost 7 bases and the V segment lost 4 bases, leaving 13 bases of the junction unmatched. The CDR3 covers 16 residues. Written as DNA, the CDR3 is TGTGCCAGCAGCCCTTGGAGGCTAGCGGCTCTAAATGAGCAGTTCTTC. It is translated as CASSPWRLAALNEQFF.